This T cell receptor (beta chain) is drawn from a study of CD8+CD57+ T cells in acquired aplastic anemia. Patients chosen for sequencing had shown CD8+CD57+ cell expansion by flow cytometry. Trimming left V 1 base short and J 9 bases short, with 21 bases between. Germline CDR1 and CDR2: LNHNV and YYDKDF (reference sequence). The CDR3 extends over 16 amino acids. TCR beta VDJ and CDR3 profiling used genomic DNA as template. Using its own MiXCR run on the reads, TCRdb lists one record per CDR3 protein. Of 150,000 to 200,000 distinct CDR3 sequences in the sample, approximately 50% were seen once. This clonotype was observed at least ten times.

V usage is TRBV15 and J usage is TRBJ1-1; D unresolved. The source is a human donor with aplastic anemia. The sequenced material came from sorted CD4+, CD8+, or CD8+CD57+ T cells (not recorded which) from PBMCs. CDR3 in DNA: TGTGCCACCAGCAGAGTGGGCCTCCTGGATTCGGGCAAAGCTTTCTTT. Its translation: CATSRVGLLDSGKAFF.